The 31 T cell receptor beta chains listed next were all sequenced from one sample in a study of STAT5B mutations in CD4+ large granular lymphocyte leukemia. Libraries were prepared by immunoSEQ multiplex PCR; TCRdb keeps only in-frame clonotypes and omits some of them. The table shows some 41,000 clones, with about 81% occurring only once. The sequenced sample was CD4+ T cells from blood buffy coats. The receptor set was obtained from a human donor in good health.

This chain uses TRBV7-6 with TRBJ2-5, with TRBD2 matching 8 bases. TRBJ2-7 explains the end of the DNA better; the J call may be wrong. Germline values: CDR1 SGHVS, CDR2 FNYEAQ. The CDR3 runs 14 residues. In DNA, the CDR3 is TGTGCCAGCAGGCCGGGAGGGAGCTCCTACGAGCAGTACTTC. It codes for CASRPGGSSYEQYF.

The rearrangement uses TRBV11-2 and TRBJ2-2; TRBD1 aligns across 7 bases. Germline V gene data show CDR1 as SGHAT and CDR2 as FQNNGV. The CDR3 covers 15 residues. The ends lost 3 bases at V and 0 bases at J; junction bases unmatched: 1. For the CDR3, the DNA is TGTGCCAGCAGCTTCGGGACAGCGAACACCGGGGAGCTGTTTTTT. This codes for CASSFGTANTGELFF.

The chain couples TRBV2 to TRBJ2-1; 10 positions agree with TRBD2. Germline V gene sequence: CDR1 SNHLY, CDR2 FYNNEI. CDR3 length equals 16 residues. The V segment lost 6 bases and the J segment 1 base; nucleotides outside the gene matches: 6. Here the CDR3 DNA reads TGTGCCAGCAGCGGCGGACTAGCGGAATCCTACAATGAGCAGTTCTTC. The encoded protein is CASSGGLAESYNEQFF.

The rearrangement links TRBV7-2 to TRBJ1-4; 7 bases are a match to TRBD1. Germline-derived CDR1 and CDR2 are SGHTA and FQGNSA. The V and J ends lost 4 bases and 5 bases, in that order; junction bases with no gene match: 7. The CDR3 is 15 residues long. This chain's CDR3 is CASSSQTGTNEKLFF. CDR3 bases: TGTGCCAGCAGCTCTCAGACAGGGACCAATGAAAAACTGTTTTTT. The whole variable domain, filled in from reference TRBV7-2 and TRBJ1-4, reads GAGVSQSPSNKVTEKGKDVELRCDPISGHTALYWYRQSLGQGLEFLIYFQGNSAPDKSGLPSDRFSAERTGGSVSTLTIQRTQQEDSAVYLCASSSQTGTNEKLFFGSGTQLSVL.

V and J are TRBV7-2 and TRBJ1-2, with D maybe TRBD1 (6 bases). Trimming pared 5 bases from V and 5 bases from J, leaving 15 bases between. This CDR3 contains 14 residues. Germline V gene sequence: CDR1 SGHTA, CDR2 FQGNSA. The DNA for the CDR3 is TGTGCCAGCAGCCCAGGGGAGACACCGTATGGCTACACCTTC. Its protein product is CASSPGETPYGYTF.

The chain links TRBV25-1 to TRBJ2-5; 9 nucleotides match TRBD2. V dropped 6 bases and J dropped 1; count of bases not matched to a gene: 6. Germline V gene data show CDR1 as MGHDK and CDR2 as SYGVNS. The CDR3 runs 15 residues. The CDR3 DNA sequence: TGTGCCAGCAGAGCTTTAGCGGGGGCCCAAGAGACCCAGTACTTC. Residues: CASRALAGAQETQYF.

The V and J genes are TRBV14 and TRBJ1-2; no firm D call. The CDR3 covers 13 residues. Trimming cost V 3 bases and J 3 bases, with 8 bases left between them. Germline CDR1 SGHDN, CDR2 FVKESK. The CDR3 DNA reads TGTGCCAGCAGCCAGTCGCGGGACTATGGCTACACCTTC. Its protein product is CASSQSRDYGYTF. Variable domain in full (rest from reference TRBV14 and TRBJ1-2): EAGVTQFPSHSVIEKGQTVTLRCDPISGHDNLYWYRRVMGKEIKFLLHFVKESKQDESGMPNNRFLAERTGGTYSTLKVQPAELEDSGVYFCASSQSRDYGYTFGSGTRLTVV.

This clone has more than one count but fewer than ten. The chain couples TRBV4-1 to TRBJ1-2; TRBD1 agrees at 8 bases. CDR1 and CDR2 from the germline V gene are MGHRA and YSYEKL. The ends lost 0 bases at V and 3 bases at J; junction bases unmatched: 3. The CDR3 contains 15 residues. The CDR3 DNA reads as TGCGCCAGCAGCCAAGATTCGGGACAGGACTATGGCTACACCTTC. Encoded protein: CASSQDSGQDYGYTF.

V and J are TRBV5-1 and TRBJ2-7; possible D gene TRBD2, 5 bases. The CDR3 consists of 15 residues. Trimming left V 3 bases short and J 3 bases short, with 16 bases between. CDR1 is SGHRS and CDR2 is YFSETQ in the germline V gene. The CDR3 DNA follows: TGCGCCAGCAGCTCGTCCTCGGACGGGGTCTACGAGCAGTACTTC. It encodes CASSSSSDGVYEQYF.

The CDR3 spells CASGTGGDTEAFF. CDR3 bases: TGTGCCAGTGGGACAGGGGGCGACACTGAAGCTTTCTTT. The V and J genes are TRBV6-6 and TRBJ1-1, with TRBD1 identical over 12 bases. Germline V CDR1 and CDR2: MNHNY, SVGAGI (reference sequence). This CDR3 is built from 13 residues. The V segment lost 9 bases and the J segment 3 bases; nucleotides outside the gene matches: 2.

This sequence joins TRBV11-2 and TRBJ1-2; D might be TRBD1 (6 bases). The CDR3 sequence is 14 residues long. CDR1 is SGHAT and CDR2 is FQNNGV in the germline V gene. Deletions cut 3 bases from V and 0 bases from J, with 8 bases between. CDR3 protein: CASSFGQSNYGYTF. As DNA, the CDR3 is TGTGCCAGCAGCTTCGGACAGTCTAACTATGGCTACACCTTC.

The chain recombines TRBV5-1 with TRBJ2-1; 16 bases align to TRBD2. The CDR3 covers 19 residues. J lost 4 bases, V lost 3 bases, and 10 bases had no gene match. Germline V lookup: CDR1 SGHRS, CDR2 YFSETQ. Written as DNA, the CDR3 is TGCGCCAGCAGCTCAGTCCCGGGACTAGCGGGGGGGTATTACAATGAGCAGTTCTTC. It encodes CASSSVPGLAGGYYNEQFF.

This chain joins TRBV19 and TRBJ1-2, with a tentative D call TRBD1 (5 bases). This CDR3 region has 12 residues. Between the trimmed V and J ends, which lost 5 bases and 5 bases, there was a span of 9 bases. Germline CDR1 and CDR2: LNHDA and SQIVND (reference sequence). Written as DNA, the CDR3 is TGTGCCAGTAGTGCCCGACAGTATGGCTACACCTTC. It codes for CASSARQYGYTF.

The table lists this clone with a few counts. V gene TRBV21-1 combines with J gene TRBJ1-2. TRBV21-1 is a documented pseudogene. The length of the CDR3 is 16 residues. CDR3 nucleotide sequence: TGTGCCAGCAGCAAAGGTAGGGTGGCCCCTAACTATGGCTACACCTTC. The encoded protein is CASSKGRVAPNYGYTF.

The chain carries TRBV5-1 and TRBJ2-2; D call uncertain. The CDR3 is 13 residues long. The V gene lost 3 bases and the J gene lost 3 bases, with 6 bases spanning the gap. Germline V lookup: CDR1 SGHRS, CDR2 YFSETQ. CDR3 amino acids: CASSSPDTGELFF. The CDR3 coding sequence is TGCGCCAGCAGCTCCCCAGACACCGGGGAGCTGTTTTTT.

The rearrangement links TRBV6-6 to TRBJ2-5; D is unresolved. Germline V gives CDR1 MNHNY, CDR2 SVGAGI (reference sequence). V shed 2 bases and J shed 7 bases, with 8 bases lying between them. The CDR3 contains 12 residues. CDR3 loop: CASSYQPGTQYF. CDR3 sequence (DNA): TGTGCCAGCAGTTACCAGCCAGGGACCCAGTACTTC.

This clone was detected only once. This CDR3 reads CASSRRVPRETTLNTEAFF. The DNA for the CDR3 is TGCGCCAGCAGCCGACGAGTGCCTAGGGAGACCACCTTGAACACTGAAGCTTTCTTT. The chain carries TRBV4-1 and TRBJ1-1; D unclear. Trimming left V 4 bases short and J 0 bases short, with 24 bases between. Germline V gene sequence: CDR1 MGHRA, CDR2 YSYEKL. The length of the CDR3 is 19 residues.

This CDR3 is CASSAHRQGFDGYTF. CDR3 nucleotides: TGTGCCAGCAGCGCCCATCGACAGGGGTTTGATGGCTACACCTTC. The chain has TRBV9 and TRBJ1-2; 8 bases match TRBD1. Germline V gives CDR1 SGDLS, CDR2 YYNGEE. The ends lost 3 bases at V and 6 bases at J; junction bases unmatched: 10. CDR3 size: 15 residues.

DNA for the CDR3: TGTGCCAGCAGCCAAGGACTAGCGGGGGGGCCGACGCGCACAGATACGCAGTATTTT. It translates to CASSQGLAGGPTRTDTQYF. The chain is built from TRBV4-2 and TRBJ2-3, with TRBD2 matching 14 bases. Germline lookup yields CDR1 LGHNA and CDR2 YNFKEQ. The V segment lost 1 base and the J segment 1 base; nucleotides outside the gene matches: 7. This CDR3 contains 19 residues.

The genes are TRBV4-1 and TRBJ1-1, with D possibly being TRBD1 (5 bases). The germline V gene has CDR1 MGHRA and CDR2 YSYEKL. This CDR3 region has 18 residues. With 9 bases removed from V and 0 bases from J, the gap between germline ends came to 26 bases. The chain's CDR3 is CASRLRGEDSGLNTEAFF. The DNA for the CDR3 is TGCGCCAGTAGACTCCGGGGTGAGGATTCGGGGCTGAACACTGAAGCTTTCTTT.

The genes are TRBV6-1 and TRBJ2-4, with D maybe TRBD2 (5 bases). CDR1 is MNHNS, CDR2 SASEGT, per germline. This CDR3 spans 18 amino acids. The V and J ends lost 1 base and 0 bases respectively, with 16 bases between them. The CDR3: CASSEGLAQVLAKNIQYF. The CDR3 region has the DNA TGTGCCAGCAGTGAAGGGCTAGCACAAGTCCTAGCCAAAAACATTCAGTACTTC.

This clone was detected a few times. This chain joins TRBV9 and TRBJ1-2; TRBD1 matches at 9 bases. The CDR3 spans 17 residues. The germline V gene has CDR1 SGDLS and CDR2 YYNGEE. The ends lost 3 bases at V and 3 bases at J; junction bases unmatched: 12. The CDR3 reads CASSDPSQTGGYYGYTF. CDR3 nucleotide sequence: TGTGCCAGCAGCGACCCGTCGCAGACAGGGGGTTACTATGGCTACACCTTC.

The DNA for the CDR3 is TGTGCCAGCAGCCGAGGGGTTTACGAGCAGTACTTC. It translates to CASSRGVYEQYF. J is TRBJ2-7 and V is TRBV6-5, with D possibly called TRBD1 or TRBD2 (5 bases each). CDR3 size: 12 residues. The germline CDR1 and CDR2 sequences are MNHEY and SVGAGI. V was pared by 6 bases and J by 4 bases, with 10 bases between.

V and J are TRBV5-4 and TRBJ2-5, with D unresolved. V shed 0 bases and J shed 9 bases, with 15 bases lying between them. The CDR3 has 14 amino acids. The germline V gene encodes CDR1 SGHNT and CDR2 YYREEE (reference sequence). CDR3 residues: CASSLESPSGSQYF. In DNA, the CDR3 is TGTGCCAGCAGCTTGGAGAGCCCCTCTGGTTCCCAGTACTTC.

The sample holds one count of this clone. This sequence joins TRBV27 and TRBJ2-7; D not certain. In germline, CDR1 is MNHEY, CDR2 SMNVEV (reference sequence). V was clipped by 7 bases and J by 9 bases, with 22 bases between them. The CDR3 runs to 14 residues. CDR3 residues: CASKPGSLPPVQYF. The CDR3 DNA reads TGTGCCAGCAAGCCCGGGTCTTTACCACCAGTGCAGTACTTC.

The chain links TRBV7-9 to TRBJ1-4, with 8 bases aligning to TRBD1. The V and J ends lost 0 bases and 5 bases, in that order; junction bases with no gene match: 8. CDR3 length equals 17 residues. Germline lookup yields CDR1 SEHNR and CDR2 FQNEAQ (reference sequence). CDR3 bases: TGTGCCAGCAGCTTAGCGTTCGACGCAGGGGGCAATGAAAAACTGTTTTTT. Its protein product is CASSLAFDAGGNEKLFF.

The V call is TRBV27, the J call TRBJ1-1, with D possibly TRBD1 on 6 matching bases. CDR3 length: 15 residues. Between the trimmed V and J ends, which lost 0 bases and 5 bases, there was a span of 13 bases. CDR1 and CDR2 from the germline V gene are MNHEY and SMNVEV (reference sequence). The chain's CDR3 is CASSLSAGARTEAFF. In nucleotides, the CDR3 is TGTGCCAGCAGTTTATCGGCGGGGGCGAGAACTGAAGCTTTCTTT.

V usage is TRBV5-3 and J usage is TRBJ2-7; D is uncertain. TRBV5-3 is an ORF, and what it does is uncertain. The CDR3 totals 13 residues. Between the trimmed V and J ends, which lost 1 base and 6 bases, there was a span of 11 bases. CDR3 bases: TGTGCCAGAAGCTTGCGAGGCGGTCTCGAGCAGTACTTC. Its protein product is CARSLRGGLEQYF.

The rearrangement links TRBV28 to TRBJ1-1; the match to TRBD1 covers 8 bases. There are 13 residues in the CDR3. Germline V lookup: CDR1 MDHEN, CDR2 SYDVKM. The junction had 4 bases not matched to a gene; V was cut back by 6 bases and J by 4 bases. The CDR3 protein is CASRGQAGTEAFF. The CDR3 DNA follows: TGTGCCAGCAGGGGACAGGCAGGCACTGAAGCTTTCTTT.

This sequence joins TRBV6-5 and TRBJ1-4; no reliable D call. The CDR3 totals 16 residues. CDR1 is MNHEY, CDR2 SVGAGI, per germline. The ends were cut back, 2 bases at V and 0 bases at J, with 10 bases in the middle. The CDR3 nucleotides are TGTGCCAGCAGTTACATGGTGAAACCAACTAATGAAAAACTGTTTTTT. Protein product: CASSYMVKPTNEKLFF.

This clone occurred once. This chain links TRBV4-2 with TRBJ1-2; 8 bases fit TRBD1. The CDR3 contains 16 residues. Per the germline V gene, CDR1 is LGHNA and CDR2 is YNFKEQ. The V segment lost 1 base and the J segment 0 bases; nucleotides outside the gene matches: 4. CDR3 sequence reads: CASSQGQGPANYGYTF. CDR3 DNA: TGTGCCAGCAGCCAAGGACAGGGGCCCGCTAACTATGGCTACACCTTC.